One and the same sample provided the 26 T cell receptor beta chains below, sequenced in a study of T cells in women clearing cervical HPV infection. Sequenced by immunoSEQ multiplex PCR; TCRdb stores in-frame clones only, minus some. The sample table includes fewer than 50,000 clones. Sequenced input: blood buffy coat. All receptors derive from a woman aged 18-69 years with a cervical HPV16 infection that either progressed to CIN3+ or cleared (not recorded which).

CDR3 DNA, as far as it was read: TGCAGTGCACAGGGGCTGGGCGGC. It specifies CSAQGLGG. The CDR3 in full is CSAQGLGGYTF. V is TRBV20-1 and J is TRBJ1-2; TRBD1 aligns across 7 bases. The read terminates 3 residues before the CDR3 end, so the remaining end is supplied by the germline J gene. Per the germline V gene, CDR1 is DFQATT and CDR2 is SNEGSKA (reference sequence). There are 11 residues in the CDR3.

As concerns this clone: The CDR3 end lies 3 residues beyond the end of the read and is filled in from the germline J gene. The chain employs TRBV11-2 and TRBJ1-2; TRBD1 matches 7 bases. The CDR3 contains 12 residues. The germline gives CDR1 SGHAT, CDR2 FQNNGV. CDR3 DNA (partial): TGTGCCAGCAGCGCCCACAGGGGAGGC. The encoded protein is CASSAHRGG. The full CDR3 protein is CASSAHRGGYTF.

Comments on this clone: Read data end 3 residues before the CDR3 end; the end is taken from the germline J gene. The chain links TRBV29-1 to TRBJ2-3, with 9 bases that match TRBD1. Trimming cost V 7 bases and J 4 bases; bases outside gene matches: 12. Germline assignment: CDR1 SQVTM and CDR2 ANQGSEA. This CDR3 has 15 residues. The CDR3 protein is CSGGPGQGIADTQYF. The part of the CDR3 DNA that was read is TGCAGCGGTGGGCCGGGACAGGGAATAGCAGATACG.

Turning to this clone: The CDR3 is cut off 3 residues early in the read; its end comes from the germline J gene. The chain is built from TRBV29-1 and TRBJ2-3; 12 bases line up with TRBD2. Germline CDR1 and CDR2: SQVTM and ANQGSEA. CDR3 length: 14 amino acids. V trimming: 4 bases; J trimming: 5 bases; junction bases outside the gene matches: 4. The CDR3 reads CSVASGRAGDTQYF. Incomplete CDR3 DNA: TGCAGCGTTGCTAGCGGGAGGGCCGGAGATACG.

The sequenced CDR3 bases are TGCGCCAGCAGCTTGGAATCCGCGGGGCGGGTCCGGAATACG. It translates to CASSLESAGRVRNT. The entire CDR3 reads CASSLESAGRVRNTQYF. The chain joins TRBV5-1 to TRBJ2-3; D possibly corresponds to TRBD2 (6 bases). The CDR3 end is not reached by the read, which stops 3 residues before it; the germline J gene fills it in. Between the trimmed V and J ends, which lost 0 bases and 7 bases, there was a span of 21 bases. The CDR3 totals 17 residues. Germline V CDR1 and CDR2: SGHRS, YFSETQ.

For this clone: The CDR3 end lies 3 residues beyond the end of the read and is filled in from the germline J gene. This chain uses TRBV5-1 with TRBJ2-7, with D maybe TRBD1 (6 bases). V lost 2 bases and J 4 bases, leaving 10 bases between the germline ends. Germline CDR1 is SGHRS and CDR2 is YFSETQ. The CDR3 length is 13 residues. The CDR3 reads CASSLLTGYEQYF. The part of the CDR3 DNA that was read is TGCGCCAGCAGCTTATTAACAGGGTACGAG.

A note on this clone: The read ends 3 residues early relative to the CDR3; the germline J gene fills the gap. The chain carries TRBV5-4 and TRBJ2-5; 7 nucleotides agree with TRBD1. This CDR3 region has 14 residues. The V gene's germline CDR1 is SGHNT and CDR2 YYREEE (reference sequence). V trimming: 4 bases; J trimming: 6 bases; junction bases outside the gene matches: 9. CDR3 residues: CASSHQQGFKTQYF. Partial CDR3 DNA: TGTGCCAGCAGCCATCAACAGGGGTTTAAGACC. Using reference TRBV5-4 and TRBJ2-5 for the parts outside the CDR3, the full variable domain is ETGVTQSPTHLIKTRGQQVTLRCSSQSGHNTVSWYQQALGQGPQFIFQYYREEENGRGNFPPRFSGLQFPNYSSELNVNALELDDSALYLCASSHQQGFKTQYFGPGTRLLVL.

Regarding this clone: The sequence runs out 3 residues before the end of the CDR3; the remainder is reconstructed from the germline J gene. The genes are TRBV13 and TRBJ1-2; D uncertain. The CDR3 length is 14 residues. The V and J ends lost 5 bases and 2 bases respectively, with 12 bases between them. Germline V CDR1 and CDR2: PRHDT, FYEKMQ (reference sequence). The CDR3 sequence is CASSPAGGNYGYTF. The CDR3 DNA, read in part, is TGTGCCAGCAGCCCGGCAGGAGGGAACTATGGC.

Notes on this clone: The CDR3 end falls 3 residues outside the read, so it is completed with the germline J gene. V is TRBV19 and J is TRBJ2-3; D is unclear. The ends were cut back, 5 bases at V and 1 base at J, with 16 bases in the middle. Germline lookup yields CDR1 LNHDA and CDR2 SQIVND (reference sequence). The length of the CDR3 is 16 residues. CDR3 DNA, as far as it was read: TGTGCCAGTAGTGATCCCCGGCCGGCGGGCACAGATACG. Protein product: CASSDPRPAGTDT. The CDR3, in full, reads CASSDPRPAGTDTQYF.

About this clone: The read stops 3 residues short of the end of the CDR3; the missing end is completed from the germline J gene. V and J are TRBV19 and TRBJ2-2; 7 nucleotides line up with TRBD2. The CDR3 runs to 16 residues. Germline lookup yields CDR1 LNHDA and CDR2 SQIVND (reference sequence). Trimming removed 0 bases from V and 7 bases from J; junction bases left unmatched: 8. The part of the CDR3 DNA that was read is TGTGCCAGTAGTATAGATGGGAGGGGTTCCGGCGGGGAG. This translates into CASSIDGRGSGGE. The complete CDR3 sequence is CASSIDGRGSGGELFF.

In the case of this clone: The read comes to an end 3 residues before the CDR3 does, leaving the germline J gene to fill in the end. The chain joins TRBV5-4 to TRBJ2-5; D is uncertain. This CDR3 has 12 amino acids. The V gene's germline CDR1 is SGHNT and CDR2 YYREEE (reference sequence). Trimming took off 1 base at V and 5 bases at J, with 6 bases between the two ends. The CDR3 is CASSLLGETQYF. The DNA read from the CDR3 is TGTGCCAGCAGCTTGTTAGGGGAGACC. Full variable domain (remainder filled in from reference TRBV5-4 and TRBJ2-5): ETGVTQSPTHLIKTRGQQVTLRCSSQSGHNTVSWYQQALGQGPQFIFQYYREEENGRGNFPPRFSGLQFPNYSSELNVNALELDDSALYLCASSLLGETQYFGPGTRLLVL.

Remarks on this clone: The CDR3 extends 3 residues past the end of the read, so its final part is completed from the germline J gene. This chain uses TRBV7-9 with TRBJ1-2; D is undetermined. The CDR3 runs to 15 residues. Germline CDR1 and CDR2: SEHNR and FQNEAQ (reference sequence). The chain's CDR3 is CASSWGTSGVYDYTF. Incomplete CDR3 DNA: TGTGCCAGCAGCTGGGGTACTAGCGGGGTCTACGAC.

As for this clone: Read coverage stops 3 residues before the CDR3 terminus; the germline J gene supplies the remainder. V is TRBV5-1 and J is TRBJ2-5; 8 positions match TRBD2. The CDR3 runs to 16 residues. CDR1 is SGHRS and CDR2 is YFSETQ in the germline V gene. V gave up 4 bases and J gave up 0 bases; unmatched junction bases: 8. The CDR3 sequence: CASSLTSGLYQETQYF. The CDR3 bases that were read are TGCGCCAGCAGCCTTACTAGCGGACTCTACCAAGAGACC.

As regards this clone: The CDR3 extends 3 residues past the end of the read, so its final part is completed from the germline J gene. This rearrangement joins TRBV2 to TRBJ2-1, with TRBD2 identical over 12 bases. The CDR3 spans 15 residues. V dropped 5 bases and J dropped 6; count of bases not matched to a gene: 5. The germline V gene encodes CDR1 SNHLY and CDR2 FYNNEI. CDR3 residues: CASSKRLAGANEQFF. The sequenced CDR3 bases are TGTGCCAGCAGTAAGCGACTAGCGGGGGCCAATGAG.

Worth noting for this clone: The CDR3 end falls 3 residues outside the read, so it is completed with the germline J gene. The chain links TRBV18 to TRBJ2-4; 8 bases line up with TRBD1. The germline gives CDR1 KGHSH, CDR2 LQKENI. This CDR3 has 15 residues. The chain's CDR3 is CASSPPRTGNYGQYF. The CDR3 DNA, read in part, is TGTGCCAGCTCACCACCCAGGACAGGGAACTATGGT.

Regarding this clone: The CDR3 extends 3 residues past the end of the read, so its final part is completed from the germline J gene. The V call is TRBV12-5, the J call TRBJ2-7; TRBD1 matches 12 bases. Germline CDR1 and CDR2: LGHNT and FRNRAP. With V trimmed by 3 bases and J by 5 bases, 2 bases remained unmatched. The CDR3 is 14 residues long. Partial CDR3 DNA: TGTGCTAGTGGTTTAGGGACAGGGGGCGACGAG. Amino acids: CASGLGTGGDE. The complete CDR3 reads CASGLGTGGDEQYF. The whole variable domain, filled in from reference TRBV12-5 and TRBJ2-7, reads DARVTQTPRHKVTEMGQEVTMRCQPILGHNTVFWYRQTMMQGLELLAYFRNRAPLDDSGMPKDRFSAEMPDATLATLKIQPSEPRDSAVYFCASGLGTGGDEQYFGPGTRLTVT.

Regarding this clone: With the read ending 3 residues before the CDR3 end, the germline J gene is used to fill in that end. The J gene is TRBJ2-7, the V gene TRBV5-5; maybe TRBD2 (5 bases). This CDR3 is 14 amino acids long. Trimming pared 4 bases from V and 3 bases from J, leaving 14 bases between. Per germline, CDR1 SGHKS and CDR2 YYEKEE (reference sequence). The sequenced part of the CDR3 DNA is TGTGCCAGCAGCCCGGGCGGACTCTTCTACGAG. It encodes CASSPGGLFYE. In full, the CDR3 reads CASSPGGLFYEQYF.

As concerns this clone: The read is 3 residues too short to cover the CDR3 end, so that end is filled in from the germline J gene. The V gene is TRBV7-2, the J gene TRBJ2-3, with 10 nucleotides matching TRBD2. CDR1 is SGHTA and CDR2 is FQGNSA in the germline V gene. The CDR3 contains 15 residues. The CDR3 sequence is CASSLGPETSGTQYF. The sequenced CDR3 bases are TGTGCCAGCAGCTTAGGTCCTGAGACTAGCGGGACG.

As to this clone: The read stops 3 residues short of the end of the CDR3; the missing end is completed from the germline J gene. This chain connects TRBV20-1 to TRBJ2-7; D is undetermined. The CDR3 spans 12 residues. CDR1 is DFQATT and CDR2 is SNEGSKA in the germline V gene (reference sequence). The ends were cut back, 6 bases at V and 6 bases at J, with 15 bases in the middle. This CDR3 reads CSARSLLPEQYF. Incomplete CDR3 DNA: TGCAGTGCGAGAAGCCTCCTGCCCGAG.

Notes on this clone: From the germline J gene comes the end of the CDR3, since the read stops 3 residues before it. This chain links TRBV5-6 with TRBJ1-1; D unclear. The V end was cut by 3 bases, the J end by 7 bases, with 13 bases between. This CDR3 has 13 residues. Germline V CDR1 and CDR2: SGHDT, YYEEEE. The CDR3 region is CASSSQVRGEAFF. The sequenced CDR3 bases are TGTGCCAGCAGCTCTCAGGTCCGGGGTGAA.

Notes on this clone: Sequencing ends 3 residues short of the CDR3 end; the germline J gene provides the rest. The V gene is TRBV20-1, the J gene TRBJ2-3, with TRBD2 matching over 13 bases. The CDR3 contains 16 residues. With 6 bases clipped from V and 2 bases from J, the junction kept 8 bases outside the gene matches. Germline V gene data show CDR1 as DFQATT and CDR2 as SNEGSKA (reference sequence). The CDR3 bases that were read are TGCAGTGCGATTACTAGCGGGGGGGCCTACACAGATACG. Translated: CSAITSGGAYTDT. The entire CDR3 protein reads CSAITSGGAYTDTQYF.

With respect to this clone: The read finishes 3 residues shy of the CDR3 end, and the germline J gene is used to complete it. The chain joins TRBV20-1 to TRBJ2-1; TRBD2 is a possible D gene (6 bases). Germline CDR1 is DFQATT and CDR2 is SNEGSKA (reference sequence). Trimming cost V 0 bases and J 0 bases, with 12 bases left between them. CDR3 size: 16 residues. CDR3 loop: CSAREVGTRSYNEQFF. Partial CDR3 DNA: TGCAGTGCTAGAGAGGTTGGGACTCGCTCCTACAATGAG.

On this clone: The CDR3 extends 3 residues past the end of the read, so its final part is completed from the germline J gene. The gene calls are TRBV28 and TRBJ2-7; D unresolved. V dropped 4 bases and J dropped 6 bases, with 7 bases sitting between them. Germline values: CDR1 MDHEN, CDR2 SYDVKM. The CDR3 spans 11 residues. CDR3 DNA, as far as it was read: TGTGCCAGCAGTTCAACCAGCGAG. Translated, it gives CASSSTSE. The full CDR3 sequence reads CASSSTSEQYF.

About this clone itself: The CDR3 goes on 3 residues after the read ends, and that part is filled in from the germline J gene. The V call is TRBV5-1, the J call TRBJ2-7; the match to TRBD1 covers 10 bases. The CDR3 sequence is 15 residues long. The V gene end was trimmed by 0 bases and the J gene end by 2 bases; junction bases not matched to a gene: 2. Looked up from germline, CDR1 is SGHRS and CDR2 is YFSETQ. The CDR3 region is CASSLGGTGAYEQYF. The CDR3 bases that were read are TGCGCCAGCAGCTTGGGGGGGACAGGGGCCTACGAG.

The covered CDR3 bases are TGTGCCAGCAGTGCGGACACCAACTACGAG. Translating it yields CASSADTNYE. The full-length CDR3 reads as CASSADTNYEQYF. The chain combines TRBV2 with TRBJ2-7; D perhaps matches TRBD1 (5 bases). The read ends 3 residues before the CDR3 terminus; that terminus is restored from the germline J gene. The V gene lost 4 bases and the J gene lost 3 bases, with 10 bases spanning the gap. Germline CDR1 SNHLY, CDR2 FYNNEI. The CDR3 has 13 residues.

According to its frequency, this clone is medium-sized. The read falls 3 residues short of the CDR3 end, and the missing part is taken from the germline J gene. J is TRBJ2-4 and V is TRBV20-1; D uncertain. Trimming cost V 3 bases and J 6 bases, with 6 bases left between them. This CDR3 region has 11 residues. Germline CDR1 reads DFQATT; CDR2 reads SNEGSKA (reference sequence). The CDR3 bases that were read are TGCAGTGCTAGTTATAGAAACATT. Translation gives CSASYRNI. The CDR3 in its entirety is CSASYRNIQYF.